This T cell receptor beta chain was identified during a study of blood T cells in healthy people across ages. Study observations and caveats: Diversity of TCR beta correlated strongly with naive T cell percentage.

Details on this clonotype: The antigen is unknown.

Next came a second PCR, run for roughly 6 to 11 cycles, which used a sample-barcoded 5' primer along with a J-beta primer mix. TCRdb re-derived calls from the 5' RACE reads in MiXCR, one entry per CDR3 protein. The sample has approximately 800,000 distinct CDR3 sequences, about 55% seen once. Per germline, CDR1 MNHEY and CDR2 SMNVEV (reference sequence). The CDR3 consists of 15 residues. The TCR was taken from a man older than 75 in good health. Material for sequencing was blood. This chain uses TRBV27 with TRBJ2-4; D is unresolved. The DNA end lines up better with TRBJ2-7; the J call may be wrong. This chain's CDR3 is CASRGLSEEPNEQYF. The CDR3 DNA reads TGTGCCAGCAGAGGGTTGTCTGAGGAACCTAACGAGCAGTACTTC.